Presented here are 14 T cell receptor beta chains from one specimen sequenced in a study of cytomegalovirus exposure and HLA in healthy donors. Primers included in the PCR were 60 Vbeta and 13 Jbeta primers. Clones were sequenced by immunoSEQ multiplex PCR, and TCRdb holds only the in-frame ones, with some missing. This table has about 150,000 clones, roughly 88% appearing once. The sequencing sample was made of PBMCs. The receptors were gathered from a boy aged 2 to 9 in good health and CMV-seronegative.

The gene calls are TRBV6-5 and TRBJ1-6; 8 bases agree with TRBD1. This CDR3 is 15 amino acids long. Losses at the gene ends were 7 bases for V and 7 bases for J; bases not matched to a gene: 9. The germline gives CDR1 MNHEY, CDR2 SVGAGI. The CDR3 is CASTRAGQGNSPLHF. DNA for the CDR3: TGTGCCAGCACAAGGGCAGGACAGGGCAATTCACCCCTCCACTTT.

J is TRBJ1-1 and V is TRBV29-1; 9 bases line up with TRBD1. The CDR3 is 14 amino acids. With V trimmed by 6 bases and J by 4 bases, 9 bases remained unmatched. Germline CDR1 is SQVTM and CDR2 is ANQGSEA. CDR3 nucleotides: TGCAGCGTCGCACGGGACAGGGTCGGCACTGAAGCTTTCTTT. Its protein product is CSVARDRVGTEAFF.

The DNA for the CDR3 is TGTGCCTGGAAAAAAAGGGGGCCAGGTGGACAGCCCCAGCATTTT. Translated: CAWKKRGPGGQPQHF. The chain carries TRBV30 and TRBJ1-5; TRBD1 matches 7 bases. This CDR3 comprises 15 residues. The V gene's germline CDR1 is GTSNPN and CDR2 SVGIG (reference sequence). V lost 4 bases and J lost 7; bases outside the gene matches: 13.

This chain links TRBV4-3 with TRBJ1-1; D not resolved. Looked up from germline, CDR1 is LGHNA and CDR2 is YSLEER. Trimming cost V 2 bases and J 4 bases, with 14 bases left between them. The CDR3 sequence is 15 residues long. The CDR3: CASSQRLEGSTEAFF. The CDR3 DNA reads as TGCGCCAGCAGCCAACGCCTTGAGGGTAGCACTGAAGCTTTCTTT.

This clone came up once. Here the CDR3 reads CASRPDQGTGLSYEQYF. CDR3 nucleotide sequence: TGTGCCAGCAGGCCTGATCAAGGGACAGGGCTCTCCTACGAGCAGTACTTC. The chain employs TRBV7-8 and TRBJ2-7; TRBD1 aligns across 9 bases. Trimming cost V 6 bases and J 0 bases; bases outside gene matches: 12. Germline CDR1 reads SGHVS; CDR2 reads FQNEAQ. The CDR3 is 17 residues long.

The V call is TRBV30, the J call TRBJ1-3; no clear D. CDR3 size: 13 residues. V lost 1 base and J 0 bases, leaving 4 bases between the germline ends. Per germline, CDR1 GTSNPN and CDR2 SVGIG (reference sequence). The CDR3 reads CAWSDSSGNTIYF. Here the CDR3 DNA reads TGTGCCTGGAGTGACTCCTCTGGAAACACCATATATTTT.

The rearrangement uses TRBV6-5 and TRBJ2-2; 7 bases agree with TRBD2. The CDR3 spans 15 residues. CDR1 is MNHEY, CDR2 SVGAGI, per germline. The J segment lost 9 bases and the V segment lost 0 bases, leaving 7 bases of the junction unmatched. DNA of the CDR3: TGTGCCAGCAGTTACTCGGGAAGGGGAGGGAGGGAGCTGTTTTTT. Its protein is CASSYSGRGGRELFF.

This clone has a handful of counts. The V call is TRBV19, the J call TRBJ2-1; a weak D match, TRBD2 (5 bases). From germline, CDR1 is LNHDA and CDR2 SQIVND (reference sequence). The CDR3 has 14 amino acids. Trimming removed 4 bases from V and 7 bases from J, with 14 bases in between. CDR3 DNA: TGTGCCAGTAGTACAGCGGACCGTGGGAATGAGCAGTTCTTC. This sequence encodes CASSTADRGNEQFF.

The CDR3 nucleotides read TGTGCCAGCAGACGAGACAGCAATAACTATGGCTACACCTTC. Translated: CASRRDSNNYGYTF. The chain recombines TRBV2 with TRBJ1-2; maybe TRBD1 (5 bases). The CDR3 extends over 14 amino acids. With 6 bases removed from V and 1 base from J, the gap between germline ends came to 12 bases. CDR1 SNHLY and CDR2 FYNNEI come from the germline V gene.

The V gene is TRBV4-3, the J gene TRBJ2-3; 9 nucleotides line up with TRBD2. Germline assignment: CDR1 LGHNA and CDR2 YSLEER. V trimming: 3 bases; J trimming: 4 bases; junction bases outside the gene matches: 11. There are 17 residues in the CDR3. The DNA of the CDR3 is TGCGCCAGCAGCCAGGAGCGGGGGGAATATAGGTCAGATACGCAGTATTTT. Its translation is CASSQERGEYRSDTQYF.

The rearrangement uses TRBV4-2 and TRBJ2-1; TRBD2 agrees at 10 bases. V gave up 2 bases and J gave up 4 bases; unmatched junction bases: 8. CDR3 length equals 17 residues. In germline, CDR1 is LGHNA, CDR2 YNFKEQ. CDR3 loop: CASSQNRLAGEYNEQFF. CDR3 sequence (DNA): TGTGCCAGCAGCCAAAATAGACTAGCGGGCGAATACAATGAGCAGTTCTTC.

The V call is TRBV10-3, the J call TRBJ1-1; D gene ambiguous. This CDR3 is 13 amino acids long. CDR1 ENHRY and CDR2 SYGVKD come from the germline V gene. Trimming removed 10 bases at V and 1 base at J, with 13 bases between. The CDR3 reads CANSAAANTEAFF. The CDR3 DNA sequence: TGTGCCAACTCCGCGGCCGCGAACACTGAAGCTTTCTTT.

The chain recombines TRBV5-1 with TRBJ2-4; possibly TRBD2 for D (6 bases). The CDR3 loop spans 15 amino acids. The germline gives CDR1 SGHRS, CDR2 YFSETQ. Trimming removed 0 bases from V and 6 bases from J, with 13 bases in between. The CDR3 DNA reads TGCGCCAGCAGCTTGGAGGCGTTGGGGGGAAACATTCAGTACTTC. Translated: CASSLEALGGNIQYF.

This sequence joins TRBV29-1 and TRBJ1-2; D possibly corresponds to TRBD1 (5 bases). The CDR3 is made up of 11 amino acids. Germline loops: CDR1 SQVTM, CDR2 ANQGSEA. V shed 4 bases and J shed 7 bases, with 10 bases lying between them. In DNA, the CDR3 is TGCAGCGTTGCAGGGTTTGGTGGCTACACCTTC. It encodes CSVAGFGGYTF.